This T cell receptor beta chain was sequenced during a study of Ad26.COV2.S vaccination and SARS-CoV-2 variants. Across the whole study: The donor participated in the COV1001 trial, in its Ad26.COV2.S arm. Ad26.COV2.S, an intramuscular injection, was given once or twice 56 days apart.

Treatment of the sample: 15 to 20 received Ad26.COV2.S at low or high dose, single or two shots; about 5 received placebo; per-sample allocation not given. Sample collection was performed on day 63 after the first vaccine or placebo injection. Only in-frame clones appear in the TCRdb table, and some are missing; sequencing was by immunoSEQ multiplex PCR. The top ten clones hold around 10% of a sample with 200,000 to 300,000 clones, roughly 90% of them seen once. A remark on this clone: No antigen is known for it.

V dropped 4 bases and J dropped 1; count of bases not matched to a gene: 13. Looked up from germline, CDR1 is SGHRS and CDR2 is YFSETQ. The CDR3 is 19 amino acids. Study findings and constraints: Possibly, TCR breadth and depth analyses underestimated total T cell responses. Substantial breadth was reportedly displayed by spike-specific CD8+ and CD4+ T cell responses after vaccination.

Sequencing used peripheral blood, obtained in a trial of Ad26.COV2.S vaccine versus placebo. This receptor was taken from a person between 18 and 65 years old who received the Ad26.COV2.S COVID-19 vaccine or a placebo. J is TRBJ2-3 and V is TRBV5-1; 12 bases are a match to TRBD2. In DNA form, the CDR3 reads TGCGCCAGCAGCCCGAAGTCCCCTAGCGGGGGGGCGGGCACAGATACGCAGTATTTT. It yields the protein CASSPKSPSGGAGTDTQYF. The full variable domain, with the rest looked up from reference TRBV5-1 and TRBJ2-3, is KAGVTQTPRYLIKTRGQQVTLSCSPISGHRSVSWYQQTPGQGLQFLFEYFSETQRNKGNFPGRFSGRQFSNSRSEMNVSTLELGDSALYLCASSPKSPSGGAGTDTQYFGPGTRLTVL.